One sample yielded the 7 T cell receptor beta chains listed below, sequenced in a study of blood T cell repertoires in COVID-19. Sequencing was performed with immunoSEQ multiplex PCR; in TCRdb, only in-frame clones are kept and a portion is missing. This table has more than 200,000 clones, roughly 91% appearing once. Sequencing input: PBMCs or T cells enriched from blood (not recorded which). The origin of the receptors is a woman in her 30s with acute COVID-19.

The chain employs TRBV27 and TRBJ2-1; 10 positions match TRBD1. The V gene's germline CDR1 is MNHEY and CDR2 SMNVEV (reference sequence). The V segment lost 6 bases and the J segment 3 bases; nucleotides outside the gene matches: 5. This CDR3 spans 15 amino acids. CDR3 sequence reads: CASRTGGPIYNEQFF. The CDR3 coding sequence is TGTGCCAGCAGGACAGGGGGCCCAATCTACAATGAGCAGTTCTTC.

The CDR3 sequence: CASSRQGWNTEAFF. The CDR3 DNA is TGTGCCAGCAGCCGACAGGGCTGGAACACTGAAGCTTTCTTT. The chain employs TRBV7-3 and TRBJ1-1; 7 nucleotides agree with TRBD1. The germline V gene has CDR1 SGHTA and CDR2 FQGTGA. The CDR3 has 14 residues. V was clipped by 5 bases and J by 1 base; unmatched bases: 4.

The V and J genes are TRBV9 and TRBJ2-7; D is perhaps TRBD1 (6 bases). Germline V lookup: CDR1 SGDLS, CDR2 YYNGEE. CDR3 length equals 13 residues. V shed 0 bases and J shed 6 bases, with 10 bases lying between them. CDR3 bases: TGTGCCAGCAGCGTAGGTGGGGGCAGCGAGCAGTACTTC. Its protein is CASSVGGGSEQYF.

The sample holds a few counts of this clone. The chain couples TRBV30 to TRBJ1-2, with 8 bases fitting TRBD1. V lost 2 bases and J lost 5; bases outside the gene matches: 4. Germline CDR1 and CDR2: GTSNPN and SVGIG (reference sequence). CDR3 length: 13 amino acids. The CDR3 here is CAWSQNRGYGYTF. The CDR3 region has the DNA TGTGCCTGGAGTCAGAACAGGGGGTATGGCTACACCTTC.

This sequence joins TRBV19 and TRBJ1-1; 7 positions match TRBD1. The ends lost 5 bases at V and 8 bases at J; junction bases unmatched: 11. Germline values: CDR1 LNHDA, CDR2 SQIVND (reference sequence). This CDR3 has 14 amino acids. The CDR3 reads CASSPGGWGIEAFF. CDR3 nucleotide sequence: TGTGCCAGTAGTCCAGGGGGATGGGGAATCGAAGCTTTCTTT.

The chain links TRBV13 to TRBJ2-2; D uncertain. The V and J ends lost 1 base and 4 bases respectively, with 10 bases between them. CDR3 size: 15 residues. Per germline, CDR1 PRHDT and CDR2 FYEKMQ (reference sequence). CDR3 nucleotides: TGTGCCAGCAGCTTAGAAGGTCGGAGCACCGGGGAGCTGTTTTTT. This codes for CASSLEGRSTGELFF.

V is TRBV29-1 and J is TRBJ2-5; D might be TRBD1 (5 bases). Germline lookup yields CDR1 SQVTM and CDR2 ANQGSEA. This CDR3 has 12 residues. Between the trimmed V and J ends, which lost 7 bases and 2 bases, there was a span of 11 bases. CDR3 DNA: TGCAGCGCCTCGGACAATCAAGAGACCCAGTACTTC. Translating gives CSASDNQETQYF.